This TCR beta chain appears in the sequencing data of a study of a mutant IDH1 vaccine in newly diagnosed glioma. At the level of the study: Of the patients given treatment, approximately 60% were male and about 38% were female, and a mean age of around 38 years was recorded.

Sequenced by immunoSEQ multiplex PCR; TCRdb stores in-frame clones only, minus some. Here the sample spans some 34,000 clones, 90% being singletons. A word on this clone: Its antigen is still unknown.

Trimming left V 0 bases short and J 14 bases short, with 19 bases between. Germline V gene data show CDR1 as LGHNA and CDR2 as YSLEER. There are 14 residues in the CDR3. Time point noted: week 47, end of study. Every vaccine dose comprised 300 ug of mutant IDH1 20-mer peptide plus topical imiquimod. Vaccinations, eight in total, occurred in weeks 1, 3, 5, 7, 11, 15, 19, 23. Sequencing used PBMCs, obtained from a glioma patient whose treatment included an IDH1 peptide vaccine. This clonotype originated in a woman aged 35 to 49 with glioma. The V call is TRBV4-3, the J call TRBJ1-1; tentatively, D is TRBD1 (5 bases). The CDR3 coding sequence is TGCGCCAGCAGCCAAGAAGGGGTTGGCAGGGAAGTCTTCTTT. Translated, it gives CASSQEGVGREVFF.